The clone carrying this TCR beta chain was observed many times. Its antigen is still unknown. The data belong to a study of T cell repertoires in cytomegalovirus infection. Study-level background: Selection of CMV epitopes for the study included recently identified HLA-C-restricted and well-studied HLA-B-restricted ones. Both CMV infection and a matching HLA type were indicated by public TCR beta signatures.

With V trimmed by 3 bases and J by 4 bases, 6 bases remained unmatched. This CDR3 is 15 amino acids long. In germline, CDR1 is SGHTA, CDR2 FQGNSA. MiXCR, run by TCRdb on the reads, gives a single entry per CDR3 protein. The sample lists some 43,000 distinct CDR3 sequences; about a fifth were seen once. The gene calls are TRBV7-2 and TRBJ1-2; TRBD1 aligns across 9 bases. The material was CD8+ T cells from cultured PBMCs, obtained from culture after CMV antigen stimulation. This TCR came from a human donor in good health (CMV status not recorded). Some clones in this sample may be carry-over from other donors' samples. CDR3 sequence: CASSFGTGIGYGYTF. The CDR3 bases are TGTGCCAGCAGCTTTGGGACAGGGATCGGCTATGGCTACACCTTC. Full variable domain (remainder filled in from reference TRBV7-2 and TRBJ1-2): GAGVSQSPSNKVTEKGKDVELRCDPISGHTALYWYRQSLGQGLEFLIYFQGNSAPDKSGLPSDRFSAERTGGSVSTLTIQRTQQEDSAVYLCASSFGTGIGYGYTFGSGTRLTVV.